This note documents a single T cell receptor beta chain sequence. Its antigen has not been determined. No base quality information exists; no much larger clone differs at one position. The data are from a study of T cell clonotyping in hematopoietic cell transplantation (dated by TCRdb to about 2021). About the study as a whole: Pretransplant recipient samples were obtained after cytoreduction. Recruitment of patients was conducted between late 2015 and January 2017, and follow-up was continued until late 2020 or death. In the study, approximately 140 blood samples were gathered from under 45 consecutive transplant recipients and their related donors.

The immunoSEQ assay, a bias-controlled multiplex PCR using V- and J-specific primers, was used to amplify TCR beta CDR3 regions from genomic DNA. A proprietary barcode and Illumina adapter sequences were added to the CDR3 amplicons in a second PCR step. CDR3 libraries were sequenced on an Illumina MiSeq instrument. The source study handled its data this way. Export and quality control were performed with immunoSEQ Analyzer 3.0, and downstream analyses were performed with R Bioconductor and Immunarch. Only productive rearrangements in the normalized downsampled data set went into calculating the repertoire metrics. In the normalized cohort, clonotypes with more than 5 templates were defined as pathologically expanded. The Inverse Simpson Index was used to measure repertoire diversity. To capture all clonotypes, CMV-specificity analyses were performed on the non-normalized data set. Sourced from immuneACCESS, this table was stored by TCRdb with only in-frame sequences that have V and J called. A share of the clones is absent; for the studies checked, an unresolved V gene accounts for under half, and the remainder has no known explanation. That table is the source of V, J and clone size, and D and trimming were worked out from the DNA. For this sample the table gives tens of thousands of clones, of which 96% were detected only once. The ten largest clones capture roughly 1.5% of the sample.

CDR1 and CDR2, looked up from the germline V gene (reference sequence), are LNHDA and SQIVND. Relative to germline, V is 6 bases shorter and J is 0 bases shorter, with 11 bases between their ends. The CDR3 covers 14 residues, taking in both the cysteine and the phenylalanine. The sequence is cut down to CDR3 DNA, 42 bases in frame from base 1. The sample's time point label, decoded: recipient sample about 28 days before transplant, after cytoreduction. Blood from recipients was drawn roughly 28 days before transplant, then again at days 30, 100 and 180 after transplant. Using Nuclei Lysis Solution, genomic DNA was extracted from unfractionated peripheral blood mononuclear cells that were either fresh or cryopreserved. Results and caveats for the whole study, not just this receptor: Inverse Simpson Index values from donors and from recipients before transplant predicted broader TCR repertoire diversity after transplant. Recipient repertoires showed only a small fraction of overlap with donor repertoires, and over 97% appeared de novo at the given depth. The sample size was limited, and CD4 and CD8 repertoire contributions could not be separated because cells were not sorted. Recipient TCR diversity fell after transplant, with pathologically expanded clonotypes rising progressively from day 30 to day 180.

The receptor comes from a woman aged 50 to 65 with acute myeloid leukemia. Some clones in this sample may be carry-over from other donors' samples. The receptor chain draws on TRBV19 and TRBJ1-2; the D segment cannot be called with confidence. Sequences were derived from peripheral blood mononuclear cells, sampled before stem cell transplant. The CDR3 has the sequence CASRGKGTNYGYTF. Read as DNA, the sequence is TGTGCCAGTAGGGGTAAAGGGACTAACTATGGCTACACCTTC.